This TCR beta chain was captured by sequencing in a study of cytomegalovirus exposure and HLA in healthy donors. Study-wide context: From donors who were HLA-typed, an early data release held approximately 80 million unique TCRs. General study findings and limits: Diagnosis of cytomegalovirus status made by the classifier reportedly showed high specificity and sensitivity. Later analysis demonstrated an association between a missense DCLRE1C variant and TCR beta V- and J-gene trimming. Reportedly, a later analysis found an Asian-associated ancestry cluster had fewer N-insertions than the roughly 700-donor mean.

Both 60 Vbeta primers and 13 Jbeta primers went into the PCR. Profiling relied on immunoSEQ multiplex PCR, and the TCRdb table lists in-frame clones only, not all of them. The table lists about 180,000 clones, about 82% of them singletons, with approximately 2.3% in the top ten. Worth noting for this clone: What it binds is not known.

CDR3 size: 14 residues. V was cut by 3 bases and J by 2 bases, with 10 bases left in between. CDR1 is SGHRS, CDR2 YFSETQ, per germline. V is TRBV5-1 and J is TRBJ2-3, with D possibly TRBD1 on 6 matching bases. The receptor was isolated from a male donor in good health and CMV-seronegative. The sample comprised PBMCs. For the CDR3, the DNA is TGCGCCAGCAGCTCCGGGACACTCACAGATACGCAGTATTTT. This translates into CASSSGTLTDTQYF.